The 7 T cell receptor beta chains presented below share a single source sample, sequenced in a study of cytomegalovirus exposure and HLA in healthy donors. The PCR employed 60 Vbeta primers together with 13 Jbeta primers. Clones were read by immunoSEQ multiplex PCR, and TCRdb kept only the in-frame ones, dropping some. The sample includes around 110,000 clones, around 74% of them seen just once. The sample comprised PBMCs. Receptors were obtained from a man aged 30 to 39 in good health and CMV-seropositive.

This clone was observed a few times. The chain combines TRBV14 with TRBJ1-1; D remains unclear. CDR3 size: 15 residues. V lost 1 base and J lost 4, with 13 bases in between. Germline CDR1 and CDR2: SGHDN and FVKESK. CDR3 nucleotide sequence: TGTGCCAGCAGCCAAGGGGCCCTTATGAGCACTGAAGCTTTCTTT. Translation: CASSQGALMSTEAFF.

This clone was seen only a few times. The CDR3 loop is CASSYEGGSSYEQYF. DNA for the CDR3: TGTGCCAGCAGTTACGAAGGGGGAAGCTCCTACGAGCAGTACTTC. V usage is TRBV6-5 and J usage is TRBJ2-5, with D possibly being TRBD1 (6 bases). The end of the DNA fits TRBJ2-7 better, so the J call may be wrong. The CDR3 extends over 15 amino acids. Germline assignment: CDR1 MNHEY and CDR2 SVGAGI.

V gene TRBV4-2 combines with J gene TRBJ2-1; 9 bases fit TRBD2. Per germline, CDR1 LGHNA and CDR2 YNFKEQ. V lost 5 bases, J lost 4 bases, and 12 bases stayed unmatched. The CDR3 runs 17 residues. DNA of the CDR3: TGTGCCAGCAGCGAAGCGGGGGGTTCCCCAGAATACAATGAGCAGTTCTTC. Amino acid sequence: CASSEAGGSPEYNEQFF.

The V gene is TRBV6-5, the J gene TRBJ1-5, with D unresolved. CDR3 length: 13 amino acids. The V end lost 11 bases, the J end lost 4 bases, and 15 bases lay between the germline ends. CDR1 MNHEY and CDR2 SVGAGI come from the germline V gene. The CDR3 is CAGTTGWNQPQHF. The CDR3 DNA follows: TGTGCCGGAACGACGGGGTGGAATCAGCCCCAGCATTTT.

This clone was seen only a few times. V and J are TRBV5-1 and TRBJ1-4; 9 bases match TRBD1. V lost 2 bases, J lost 8 bases, and 4 bases stayed unmatched. Germline CDR1 and CDR2: SGHRS and YFSETQ. CDR3 length: 14 residues. The CDR3 loop reads CASSLQGAGEKLFF. CDR3 sequence (DNA): TGCGCCAGCAGCTTACAGGGGGCAGGGGAAAAACTGTTTTTT.

This rearrangement joins TRBV25-1 to TRBJ2-3; TRBD1 matches at 8 bases. The CDR3 contains 14 residues. V was pared by 2 bases and J by 5 bases, with 3 bases of the junction left unmatched. The germline CDR1 and CDR2 sequences are MGHDK and SYGVNS. The DNA for the CDR3 is TGTGCCAGCAGTGAACTACAGGGGGAAGATACGCAGTATTTT. Its translation: CASSELQGEDTQYF.

This sequence joins TRBV2 and TRBJ2-3, with D possibly TRBD2 on 6 matching bases. CDR3 size: 17 residues. The germline gives CDR1 SNHLY, CDR2 FYNNEI. Trimming pared 2 bases from V and 0 bases from J, leaving 15 bases between. For the CDR3, the DNA is TGTGCCAGCAGTGAATATGCGGGGCACTCTAGCACAGATACGCAGTATTTT. Protein sequence: CASSEYAGHSSTDTQYF.